This entry is about one T cell receptor beta chain. Its matching antigen is unknown. This sample is part of a study of human T cells and chemical hapten exposure. Study in general: Sensitization used 2% DPC on approximately 2 cm by approximately 2 cm upper inner arm skin. Variability of per-sample TCR yields stemmed mainly from small differences in pooled library volume.

The time point was: pre-sensitization, week 0. This sample's treatment: therapeutic diphenylcyclopropenone sensitization with weekly scalp DPC. In TCRdb, the RACE reads were re-called with MiXCR into one record per CDR3 protein. Of about 260,000 distinct CDR3 sequences listed, roughly 8.9% are singletons. Overall study findings and caveats: Counts of expanded TCRs (at PT1) showed a positive correlation with patch test score. Every donor had alopecia, and their immune response may therefore differ from healthy people's.

CDR3 length: 11 amino acids. Trimming took 6 bases from V and 6 from J, leaving 9 bases between them. The germline V gene has CDR1 MNHNY and CDR2 SVGAGI (reference sequence). This clonotype was sampled from a woman aged 40 to 55 with alopecia areata. Some clones in this sample may be carry-over from other donors' samples. The sequencing here drew on whole blood, taken in connection with sensitization to the hapten diphenylcyclopropenone (DPC). The chain uses TRBV6-6 and TRBJ2-7; D perhaps matches TRBD2 (5 bases). CDR3 loop: CASRSEGEQYF. CDR3 sequence (DNA): TGTGCCAGCAGATCCGAGGGCGAGCAGTACTTC.